The rows below give T cell receptor beta chains drawn from one sample of a study of early T cells in non-severe SARS-CoV-2 infection. TCRdb recomputed calls from the 5' RACE reads with MiXCR, one row per CDR3 protein. The sample shows 50,000 to 60,000 distinct CDR3 sequences, 11% of them seen only once. Sequencing was performed on whole blood. These receptors originate from an adult who was a healthcare worker with PCR-confirmed SARS-CoV-2 infection or an uninfected control (not recorded which). The CDR3 runs from the conserved cysteine through the conserved F or W.

J | V | CDR3
TRBJ1-1 | TRBV7-9 | CASRGGPWDTEAFF
TRBJ1-1 | TRBV7-8 | CASTRPVGGRSDTEAFF
TRBJ2-7 | TRBV11-2 | CASSRRSGLAEQYF
TRBJ2-2 | TRBV5-1 | CASSLGTGFDGELFF
TRBJ1-1 | TRBV5-1 | CASSPVSNTEAFF
TRBJ1-2 | TRBV3-1 | CASSSRVESAGYTF
TRBJ2-7 | TRBV12-3/TRBV12-4 | CASSPSGGIWNEQYF
TRBJ2-1 | TRBV2 | CASSDPRGVGEQFF
TRBJ2-7 | TRBV7-2 | CASSSHGGSSYEQYF
TRBJ2-7 | TRBV7-9 | CASSLARSDEQYF
TRBJ2-1 | TRBV7-6 | CASSLALAVNEQFF
TRBJ1-2 | TRBV20-1 | CSAEEDSSNYGYTF
TRBJ2-6 | TRBV4-3 | CASSQGDRAGANVLTF
TRBJ2-7 | TRBV3-1 | CASSQGPGNEQYF
TRBJ1-6 | TRBV20-1 | CSAFGLSPFRGDNSPLHF
TRBJ1-5 | TRBV30 | CAWSSGRWDRVHQPQHF
TRBJ1-1 | TRBV5-1 | CASSSPGQNLMNTEAFF
TRBJ2-5 | TRBV28 | CASSLGGKQETQYF
TRBJ2-7 | TRBV7-2 | CASSLASGSRDEQYF
TRBJ2-7 | TRBV28 | CATSGSKLEQYF
TRBJ1-6 | TRBV24-1 | CATPALHF
TRBJ2-1 | TRBV18 | CASSPISGRDEQFF
TRBJ2-1 | TRBV6-1 | CASSVASGYNEQFF
TRBJ1-1 | TRBV4-1 | CASSQFRGGANTEAFF
TRBJ2-1 | TRBV7-2 | CASSLGLGSYNEQFF
TRBJ2-5 | TRBV25-1 | CASSEFPPWETQYF
TRBJ1-1 | TRBV28 | CASRERWEAFF
TRBJ1-2 | TRBV28 | CASSDRDPYYGYTF
TRBJ2-7 | TRBV3-1 | CASSPYPEGEQYF
TRBJ2-3 | TRBV5-1 | CASSLDQLGDTQYF
TRBJ1-5 | TRBV28 | CASRGGAGGNQPQHF
TRBJ2-5 | TRBV6-2/TRBV6-3 | CASSKGGAEKTQYF
TRBJ2-1 | TRBV29-1 | CSVSTGGVSEQFF
TRBJ2-7 | TRBV28 | CASSVTGRESEQYF
TRBJ2-3 | TRBV7-2 | CASSLSIFADTQYF
TRBJ2-5 | TRBV14 | CASSQVGSETQYF
TRBJ1-4 | TRBV12-3/TRBV12-4 | CASSLRVPNEKLFF
TRBJ1-5 | TRBV20-1 | CSAGGSNQPQHF
TRBJ2-4 | TRBV2 | CASSPSAFIQYF
TRBJ2-3 | TRBV5-4 | CASSSMTSGSRTDTQYF